This TCR beta chain was retrieved from a study of Graves' ophthalmopathy and Graves' hyperthyroidism. Study-wide results and caveats: As the model predicted ophthalmopathy progression, it achieved a sensitivity of roughly 69% and a specificity of more than 72%.

Germline trimming cut 3 bases from V and 5 bases from J; bases unmatched to any gene: 5. The CDR3 covers 15 residues. As to this clonotype: Its specificity is unknown.

TCR beta CDR3 regions were amplified from RNA transcripts. Second-round multiplex PCR came after first-round RT-PCR with HTBI primers. TCRdb re-derived calls from the multiplex PCR reads in MiXCR, one entry per CDR3 protein. The sample holds 660,000 or so distinct CDR3 sequences, approximately 39% seen once. The TCR originated in an adult man with Graves' ophthalmopathy. The chain links TRBV12-3 or TRBV12-4 to TRBJ2-5, with 11 bases lining up with TRBD1. The source material was peripheral blood. CDR3 nucleotide sequence: TGTGCCAGCAGTTTCGGGACAGGGGGGGGCGAGACCCAGTACTTC. Translation: CASSFGTGGGETQYF.